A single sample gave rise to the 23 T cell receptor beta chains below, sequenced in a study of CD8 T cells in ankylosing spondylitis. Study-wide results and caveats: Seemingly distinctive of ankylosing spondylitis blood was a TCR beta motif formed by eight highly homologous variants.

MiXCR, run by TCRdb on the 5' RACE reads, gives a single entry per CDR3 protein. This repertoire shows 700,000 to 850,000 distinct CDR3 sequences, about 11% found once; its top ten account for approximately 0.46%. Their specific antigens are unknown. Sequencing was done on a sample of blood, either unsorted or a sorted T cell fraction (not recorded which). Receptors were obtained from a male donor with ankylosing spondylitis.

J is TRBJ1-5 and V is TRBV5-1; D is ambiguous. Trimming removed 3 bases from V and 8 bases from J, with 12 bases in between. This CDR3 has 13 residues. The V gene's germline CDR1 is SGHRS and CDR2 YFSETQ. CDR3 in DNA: TGCGCCAGCAGCTACTCCCCACGGGAGCCCCAGCATTTT. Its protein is CASSYSPREPQHF.

The CDR3 region has the DNA TGCAGCGTTGAAGGGACAGGGTTGAGAGGCTACACCTTC. Its protein product is CSVEGTGLRGYTF. The chain links TRBV29-1 to TRBJ1-2; 8 nucleotides align to TRBD1. The CDR3 has 13 residues. V gave up 1 base and J gave up 8 bases; unmatched junction bases: 6. Germline CDR1 SQVTM, CDR2 ANQGSEA. Combining the CDR3 with reference TRBV29-1 and TRBJ1-2 gives the whole variable domain SAVISQKPSRDICQRGTSLTIQCQVDSQVTMMFWYRQQPGQSLTLIATANQGSEATYESGFVIDKFPISRPNLTFSTLTVSNMSPEDSSIYLCSVEGTGLRGYTFGSGTRLTVV.

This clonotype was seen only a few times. CDR3 amino acids: CASSPFPGRGGGNEQFF. The CDR3 nucleotides are TGTGCCAGCAGCCCCTTCCCCGGGAGAGGGGGTGGTAATGAGCAGTTCTTC. The gene calls are TRBV7-9 and TRBJ2-1; D may be TRBD1 or TRBD2 (6 bases each). Trimming cost V 5 bases and J 7 bases, with 24 bases left between them. Germline loops: CDR1 SEHNR, CDR2 FQNEAQ (reference sequence). The CDR3 is 17 amino acids.

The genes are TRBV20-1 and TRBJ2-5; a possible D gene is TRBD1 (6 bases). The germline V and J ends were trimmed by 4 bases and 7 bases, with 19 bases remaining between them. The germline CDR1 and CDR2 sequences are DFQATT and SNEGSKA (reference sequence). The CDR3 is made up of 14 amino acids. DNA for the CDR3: TGCAGTGCTACGCCAGGGACACCATATGGGACCCAGTACTTC. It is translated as CSATPGTPYGTQYF.

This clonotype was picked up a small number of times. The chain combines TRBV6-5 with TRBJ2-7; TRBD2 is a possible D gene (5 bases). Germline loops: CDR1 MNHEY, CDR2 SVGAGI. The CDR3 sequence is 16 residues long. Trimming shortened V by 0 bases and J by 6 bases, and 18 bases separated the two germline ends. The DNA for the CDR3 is TGTGCCAGCAGTTACTCATTCGTAGCGCGGGCGGTCGAGCAGTACTTC. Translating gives CASSYSFVARAVEQYF.

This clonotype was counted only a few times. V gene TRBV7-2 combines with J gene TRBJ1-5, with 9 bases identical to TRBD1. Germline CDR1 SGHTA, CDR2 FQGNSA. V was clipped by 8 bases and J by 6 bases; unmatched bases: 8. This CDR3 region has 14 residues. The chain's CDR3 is CASVTGGVGQPQHF. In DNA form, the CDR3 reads TGTGCCAGCGTTACAGGGGGCGTGGGTCAGCCCCAGCATTTT.

This chain's CDR3 is CASRPTSGGGETQYF. For the CDR3, the DNA is TGTGCCAGCAGGCCTACTAGCGGGGGTGGGGAGACCCAGTACTTC. The genes are TRBV7-2 and TRBJ2-5; TRBD2 matches 11 bases. The CDR3 covers 15 residues. Germline CDR1 reads SGHTA; CDR2 reads FQGNSA. V was pared by 6 bases and J by 5 bases, with 8 bases of the junction left unmatched.

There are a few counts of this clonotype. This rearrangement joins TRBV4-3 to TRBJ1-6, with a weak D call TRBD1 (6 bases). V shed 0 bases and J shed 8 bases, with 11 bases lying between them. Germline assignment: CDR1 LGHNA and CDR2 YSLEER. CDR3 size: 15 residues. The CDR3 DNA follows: TGCGCCAGCAGCCAAGATGGGGGCCAGGATTCACCCCTCCACTTT. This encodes CASSQDGGQDSPLHF.

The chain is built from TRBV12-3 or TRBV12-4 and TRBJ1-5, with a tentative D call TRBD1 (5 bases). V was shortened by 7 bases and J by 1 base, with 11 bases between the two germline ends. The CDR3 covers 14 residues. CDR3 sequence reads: CASTMGGSNQPQHF. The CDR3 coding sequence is TGTGCCAGCACCATGGGGGGGAGCAATCAGCCCCAGCATTTT.

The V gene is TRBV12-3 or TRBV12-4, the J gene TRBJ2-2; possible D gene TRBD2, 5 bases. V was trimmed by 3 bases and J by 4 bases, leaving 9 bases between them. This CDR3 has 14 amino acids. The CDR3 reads CASSFREFTGELFF. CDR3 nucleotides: TGTGCCAGCAGTTTCCGGGAATTCACCGGGGAGCTGTTTTTT.

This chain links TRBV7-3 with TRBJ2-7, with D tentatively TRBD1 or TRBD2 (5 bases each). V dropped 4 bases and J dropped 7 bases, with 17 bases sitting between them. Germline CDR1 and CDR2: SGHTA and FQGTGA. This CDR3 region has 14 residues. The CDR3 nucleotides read TGTGCCAGCAGCTCCTCGGTACGGGACGAGGAGCAGTACTTC. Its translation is CASSSSVRDEEQYF. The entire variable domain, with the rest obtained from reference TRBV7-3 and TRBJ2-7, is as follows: GAGVSQTPSNKVTEKGKYVELRCDPISGHTALYWYRQSLGQGPEFLIYFQGTGAADDSGLPNDRFFAVRPEGSVSTLKIQRTERGDSAVYLCASSSSVRDEEQYFGPGTRLTVT.

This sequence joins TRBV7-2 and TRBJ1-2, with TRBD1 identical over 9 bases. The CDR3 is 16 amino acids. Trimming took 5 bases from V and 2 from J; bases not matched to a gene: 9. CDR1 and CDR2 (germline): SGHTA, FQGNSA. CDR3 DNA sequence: TGTGCCAGCAGCCCTCGACAGGGGGTCTCCAACTATGGCTACACCTTC. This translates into CASSPRQGVSNYGYTF. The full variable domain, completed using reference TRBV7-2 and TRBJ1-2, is GAGVSQSPSNKVTEKGKDVELRCDPISGHTALYWYRQSLGQGLEFLIYFQGNSAPDKSGLPSDRFSAERTGGSVSTLTIQRTQQEDSAVYLCASSPRQGVSNYGYTFGSGTRLTVV.

Here the CDR3 DNA reads TGTGCCATCAACCCGGGACTAGCGGGACCTGCGGGGAATGAGCAGTTCTTC. This translates into CAINPGLAGPAGNEQFF. The chain employs TRBV10-3 and TRBJ2-1; TRBD2 aligns across 13 bases. V was clipped by 7 bases and J by 7 bases; unmatched bases: 13. This CDR3 has 17 residues. Germline-derived CDR1 and CDR2 are ENHRY and SYGVKD.

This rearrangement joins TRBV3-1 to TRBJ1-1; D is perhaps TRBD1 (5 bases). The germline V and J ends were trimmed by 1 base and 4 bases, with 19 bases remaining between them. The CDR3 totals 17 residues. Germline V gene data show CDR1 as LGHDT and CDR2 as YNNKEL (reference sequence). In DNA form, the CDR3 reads TGTGCCAGCAGCCAAGGGCCCTTACAGGACGGTATCACTGAAGCTTTCTTT. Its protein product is CASSQGPLQDGITEAFF.

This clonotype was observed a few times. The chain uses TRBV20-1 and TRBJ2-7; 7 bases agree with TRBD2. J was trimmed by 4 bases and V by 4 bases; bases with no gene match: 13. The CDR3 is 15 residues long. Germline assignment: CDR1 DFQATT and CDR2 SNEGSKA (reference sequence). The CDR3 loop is CSATPLQRDSYEQYF. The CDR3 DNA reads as TGCAGTGCTACCCCCCTCCAGCGGGACTCATACGAGCAGTACTTC.

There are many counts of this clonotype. CDR3 sequence: CSARSLQGYGYTF. The CDR3 coding sequence is TGCAGTGCTAGAAGCTTGCAGGGCTATGGCTACACCTTC. The gene calls are TRBV20-1 and TRBJ1-2, with TRBD1 as a possible D gene (5 bases). V shed 2 bases and J shed 4 bases, with 11 bases lying between them. Germline values: CDR1 DFQATT, CDR2 SNEGSKA (reference sequence). The CDR3 runs 13 residues.

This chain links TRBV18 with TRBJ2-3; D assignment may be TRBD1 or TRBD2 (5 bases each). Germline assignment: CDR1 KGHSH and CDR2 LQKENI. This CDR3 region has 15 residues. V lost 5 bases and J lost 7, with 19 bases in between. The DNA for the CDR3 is TGTGCCAGCTCAAACAGTCACGGGGCGCAAAATACGCAGTATTTT. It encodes CASSNSHGAQNTQYF.

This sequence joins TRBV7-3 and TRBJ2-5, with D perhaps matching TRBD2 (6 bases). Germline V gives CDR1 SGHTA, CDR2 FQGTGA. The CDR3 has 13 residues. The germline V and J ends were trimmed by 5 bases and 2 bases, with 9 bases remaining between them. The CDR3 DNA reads TGTGCCAGCAGCAAGACTAGACAAGAGACCCAGTACTTC. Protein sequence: CASSKTRQETQYF.

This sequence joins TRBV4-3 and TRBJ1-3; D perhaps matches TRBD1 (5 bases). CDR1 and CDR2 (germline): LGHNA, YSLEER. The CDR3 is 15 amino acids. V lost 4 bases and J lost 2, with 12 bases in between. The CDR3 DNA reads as TGCGCCAGCAGCCTCGGGGCTCAAGCTGGAAACACCATATATTTT. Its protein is CASSLGAQAGNTIYF.

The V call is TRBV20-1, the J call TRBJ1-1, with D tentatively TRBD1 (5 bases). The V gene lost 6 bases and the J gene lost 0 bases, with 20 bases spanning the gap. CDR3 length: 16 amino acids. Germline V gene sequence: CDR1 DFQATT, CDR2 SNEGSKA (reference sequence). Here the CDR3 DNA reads TGCAGTGCCTCGGCAGTGCGGTGGGGCATGAACACTGAAGCTTTCTTT. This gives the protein CSASAVRWGMNTEAFF.

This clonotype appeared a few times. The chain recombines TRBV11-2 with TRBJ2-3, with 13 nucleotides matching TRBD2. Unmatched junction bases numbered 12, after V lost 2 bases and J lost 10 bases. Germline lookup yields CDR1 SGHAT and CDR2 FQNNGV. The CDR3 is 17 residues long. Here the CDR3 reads CASSLTTSGGAGYAQYF. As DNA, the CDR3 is TGTGCCAGCAGCTTAACAACTAGCGGGGGGGCCGGATATGCGCAGTATTTT.

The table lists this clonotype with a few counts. The CDR3 DNA is TGCAGCGTTAGGCCTAGCGGCTTGTACAATGAGCAGTTCTTC. Protein product: CSVRPSGLYNEQFF. V and J are TRBV29-1 and TRBJ2-1; 7 nucleotides line up with TRBD2. The CDR3 extends over 14 amino acids. Losses at the gene ends were 5 bases for V and 4 bases for J; bases not matched to a gene: 8. Germline CDR1 and CDR2: SQVTM and ANQGSEA.

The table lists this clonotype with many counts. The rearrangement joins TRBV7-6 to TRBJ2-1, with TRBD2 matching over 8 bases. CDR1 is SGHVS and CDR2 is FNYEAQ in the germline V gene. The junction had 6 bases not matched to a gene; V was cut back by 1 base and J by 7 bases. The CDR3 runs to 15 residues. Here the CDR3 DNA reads TGTGCCAGCAGCTTAGGGGGGACTAGGGAGAATGAGCAGTTCTTC. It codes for CASSLGGTRENEQFF.